A single sample is the source of the 19 T cell receptor beta chains below, sequenced in a study of blood T cell repertoires in COVID-19. The repertoire was sequenced with immunoSEQ multiplex PCR; TCRdb's copy has only in-frame clones and lacks some. The table shows about 170,000 clones, with around four fifths occurring only once. Sequencing used peripheral blood. The receptors originated from a woman in her seventies who had recovered from COVID-19.

This sequence joins TRBV7-2 and TRBJ2-3, with TRBD2 matching 7 bases. With V trimmed by 6 bases and J by 2 bases, 20 bases remained unmatched. The CDR3 spans 19 residues. Germline V lookup: CDR1 SGHTA, CDR2 FQGNSA. Here the CDR3 reads CASSPYSGLPLLDTDTQYF. As DNA, the CDR3 is TGTGCCAGCAGTCCATATAGCGGGCTACCGTTACTCGACACAGATACGCAGTATTTT.

The J gene is TRBJ2-3, the V gene TRBV30; 8 bases map to TRBD1. This CDR3 is built from 16 residues. The V and J ends lost 3 bases and 0 bases, in that order; junction bases with no gene match: 8. Germline CDR1 is GTSNPN and CDR2 is SVGIG (reference sequence). CDR3 in DNA: TGTGCCTGGAGCCGCGGGACAGGCCGGAGCACAGATACGCAGTATTTT. It is translated as CAWSRGTGRSTDTQYF.

This chain's CDR3 is CASRPSGLAPDTQYF. CDR3 nucleotide sequence: TGTGCCAGCAGACCCTCGGGACTAGCCCCAGATACGCAGTATTTT. This chain uses TRBV7-9 with TRBJ2-3, with 9 bases that match TRBD2. CDR3 size: 15 residues. CDR1 is SEHNR and CDR2 is FQNEAQ in the germline V gene (reference sequence). The J segment lost 4 bases and the V segment lost 6 bases, leaving 8 bases of the junction unmatched.

V gene TRBV2 combines with J gene TRBJ2-2, with D possibly TRBD1 on 8 matching bases. The CDR3 covers 15 residues. Germline V gene lookup returns CDR1 SNHLY and CDR2 FYNNEI. Trimming took 6 bases from V and 4 from J, leaving 15 bases between them. The CDR3 DNA sequence: TGTGCCAGCAGCCCCACAGGGGGGGGCACCGGGGAGCTGTTTTTT. Encoded protein: CASSPTGGGTGELFF. Together with reference TRBV2 and TRBJ2-2, the CDR3 gives the full variable domain: EPEVTQTPSHQVTQMGQEVILRCVPISNHLYFYWYRQILGQKVEFLVSFYNNEISEKSEIFDDQFSVERPDGSNFTLKIRSTKLEDSAMYFCASSPTGGGTGELFFGEGSRLTVL.

The chain joins TRBV4-2 to TRBJ1-1; D may be TRBD1 (5 bases). The CDR3 has 15 amino acids. Germline CDR1 and CDR2: LGHNA and YNFKEQ. V lost 2 bases to trimming and J lost 7 bases, with 17 bases between them. CDR3: CASSQPRGGTFEAFF. In DNA, the CDR3 is TGTGCCAGCAGCCAACCCCGGGGGGGGACCTTTGAAGCTTTCTTT.

J is TRBJ2-1 and V is TRBV5-8; 8 bases match TRBD1. With V trimmed by 1 base and J by 4 bases, 1 base remained unmatched. Germline V CDR1 and CDR2: SGHTS, YDEGEE. The CDR3 runs to 14 residues. CDR3 loop: CASSLNRGYNEQFF. For the CDR3, the DNA is TGTGCCAGCAGCTTGAACAGGGGGTACAATGAGCAGTTCTTC.

This chain connects TRBV27 to TRBJ2-7, with 8 bases matching TRBD1. Germline values: CDR1 MNHEY, CDR2 SMNVEV (reference sequence). V lost 6 bases and J lost 1; bases outside the gene matches: 8. The CDR3 loop spans 15 amino acids. This CDR3 is CASRSGQGHSYEQYF. CDR3 DNA: TGTGCCAGCAGGAGTGGACAGGGACATTCCTACGAGCAGTACTTC.

The genes are TRBV18 and TRBJ1-1; 7 bases map to TRBD1. The J segment lost 1 base and the V segment lost 3 bases, leaving 5 bases of the junction unmatched. The CDR3 is 15 amino acids. Germline-derived CDR1 and CDR2 are KGHSH and LQKENI. The CDR3 protein is CASSPPGQRNTEAFF. CDR3 DNA sequence: TGTGCCAGCTCACCCCCGGGACAGAGGAACACTGAAGCTTTCTTT.

The V gene is TRBV18, the J gene TRBJ2-1; 11 bases are a match to TRBD2. Per the germline V gene, CDR1 is KGHSH and CDR2 is LQKENI. Trimming cost V 0 bases and J 7 bases; bases outside gene matches: 5. The CDR3 runs to 16 residues. This CDR3 reads CASSPPASSGGNEQFF. Here the CDR3 DNA reads TGTGCCAGCTCACCACCGGCCTCTAGCGGGGGGAATGAGCAGTTCTTC.

This clone was recorded once. J is TRBJ2-7 and V is TRBV18, with D tentatively TRBD2 (5 bases). Per germline, CDR1 KGHSH and CDR2 LQKENI. The CDR3 is 16 residues long. V was cut by 4 bases and J by 6 bases, with 22 bases left in between. The CDR3 reads CASSRQPWGVYFEQYF. As DNA, the CDR3 is TGTGCCAGCTCACGCCAACCCTGGGGAGTGTATTTCGAGCAGTACTTC.

This sequence joins TRBV7-2 and TRBJ1-6; TRBD1 is a possible D gene (5 bases). CDR3 size: 15 residues. The V end was cut by 5 bases, the J end by 9 bases, with 17 bases between. Germline V gene data show CDR1 as SGHTA and CDR2 as FQGNSA. Written as DNA, the CDR3 is TGTGCCAGCAGCGCGGGACCGTCCCCGGGTTCACCCCTCCACTTT. Translation gives CASSAGPSPGSPLHF.

This clone has just one count. The chain joins TRBV10-1 to TRBJ2-2, with D perhaps matching TRBD2 (5 bases). Germline CDR1 reads WNHNN; CDR2 reads SYGVQD (reference sequence). This CDR3 region has 13 residues. The V end lost 6 bases, the J end lost 7 bases, and 12 bases lay between the germline ends. The CDR3 is CASSLGVDGELFF. CDR3 coding DNA: TGCGCCAGCAGCCTCGGGGTGGACGGGGAGCTGTTTTTT.

The CDR3 DNA reads TGTGCCAGCAGCTTGCCAGGGGCGGCGGAGACCCAGTACTTC. This gives the protein CASSLPGAAETQYF. The chain is built from TRBV5-6 and TRBJ2-5; D may be TRBD1 (6 bases). The CDR3 is 14 amino acids. Per the germline V gene, CDR1 is SGHDT and CDR2 is YYEEEE. V dropped 1 base and J dropped 5 bases, with 12 bases sitting between them.

For this clone: One junction end does not reproduce the germline sequence, and a read error may be involved. J is TRBJ2-7 and V is TRBV6-2 or TRBV6-3; a possible D gene is TRBD1 (7 bases). Germline V gene data show CDR1 as MNHEY and CDR2 as SVGEGT. This CDR3 is built from 13 residues. The CDR3 bases are TGTGCCAGCAGTTACCGGCCGGGGGAAAGGGGGCACTTC. It codes for CASSYRPGERGHF.

The V and J genes are TRBV30 and TRBJ1-1, with 7 nucleotides matching TRBD1. CDR1 is GTSNPN, CDR2 SVGIG, per germline (reference sequence). The CDR3 consists of 18 residues. J was trimmed by 1 base and V by 3 bases; bases with no gene match: 17. In DNA, the CDR3 is TGTGCCTGGAGCCCCCACTCCAACAGGGGCCGGGGGAACACTGAAGCTTTCTTT. Its translation: CAWSPHSNRGRGNTEAFF. The entire variable domain, with the rest obtained from reference TRBV30 and TRBJ1-1, is as follows: SQTIHQWPATLVQPVGSPLSLECTVEGTSNPNLYWYRQAAGRGLQLLFYSVGIGQISSEVPQNLSASRPQDRQFILSSKKLLLSDSGFYLCAWSPHSNRGRGNTEAFFGQGTRLTVV.

This chain uses TRBV3-1 (or the pseudogene TRBV3-2) with TRBJ1-1, with TRBD1 as a possible D gene (5 bases). Germline V gene data show CDR1 as LGHDT and CDR2 as YNNKEL (reference sequence). The CDR3 contains 14 residues. The V gene lost 3 bases and the J gene lost 4 bases, with 12 bases spanning the gap. The CDR3 bases are TGTGCCAGCAGCCATCTTATCGGGGGCACTGAAGCTTTCTTT. Protein product: CASSHLIGGTEAFF.

This chain connects TRBV7-6 to TRBJ1-1; D may be TRBD1 (5 bases). Trimming removed 1 base at V and 0 bases at J, with 9 bases between. The CDR3 contains 15 residues. Germline V gives CDR1 SGHVS, CDR2 FNYEAQ. The CDR3 sequence: CASSLGGVMNTEAFF. For the CDR3, the DNA is TGTGCCAGCAGCTTAGGGGGGGTCATGAACACTGAAGCTTTCTTT.

The V and J genes are TRBV6-5 and TRBJ2-7; TRBD1 might be the D (6 bases). Germline V gene lookup returns CDR1 MNHEY and CDR2 SVGAGI. The V end was cut by 5 bases, the J end by 3 bases, with 17 bases between. There are 15 residues in the CDR3. Written as DNA, the CDR3 is TGTGCCAGCAGTAAAACGGACAGACGATTCTACGAGCAGTACTTC. Residues: CASSKTDRRFYEQYF.

This sequence joins TRBV5-1 and TRBJ1-1; no reliable D call. The CDR3 length is 16 residues. Trimming pared 0 bases from V and 7 bases from J, leaving 19 bases between. Germline V gene lookup returns CDR1 SGHRS and CDR2 YFSETQ. DNA of the CDR3: TGCGCCAGCAGCTTGGCTGGCGGGTATGGAACGGGTGAAGCTTTCTTT. Translating it yields CASSLAGGYGTGEAFF. Supplemented by reference TRBV5-1 and TRBJ1-1, the full variable domain reads KAGVTQTPRYLIKTRGQQVTLSCSPISGHRSVSWYQQTPGQGLQFLFEYFSETQRNKGNFPGRFSGRQFSNSRSEMNVSTLELGDSALYLCASSLAGGYGTGEAFFGQGTRLTVV.